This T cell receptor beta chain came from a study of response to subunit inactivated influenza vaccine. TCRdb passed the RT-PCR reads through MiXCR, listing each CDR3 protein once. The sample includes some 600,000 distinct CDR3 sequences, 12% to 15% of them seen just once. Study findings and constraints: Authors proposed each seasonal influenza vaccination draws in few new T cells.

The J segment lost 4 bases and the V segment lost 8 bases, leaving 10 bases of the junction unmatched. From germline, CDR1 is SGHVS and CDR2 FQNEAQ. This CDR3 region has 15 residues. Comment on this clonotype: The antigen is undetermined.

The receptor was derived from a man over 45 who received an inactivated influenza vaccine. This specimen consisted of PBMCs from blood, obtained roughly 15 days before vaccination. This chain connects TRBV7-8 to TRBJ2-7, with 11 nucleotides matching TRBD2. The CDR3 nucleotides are TGTGCCAGCTCGGAGAAGCTAGCGGGGGGATACGAGCAGTACTTC. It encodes CASSEKLAGGYEQYF.